These 20 T cell receptor beta chains were sequenced from one sample in a study of T cells after yellow fever vaccination. TCRdb reprocessed the 5' RACE reads via MiXCR and lists one record per CDR3 protein. The sample records around 310,000 distinct CDR3 sequences, 8.7% being singletons. The specimen was PBMCs, collected on the day of the first yellow fever vaccination. Receptors originate from a man aged 18 to 30 who received the YFV17D yellow fever vaccine.

In this sample, this clonotype turned up many times. The V and J genes are TRBV5-1 and TRBJ2-5, with 9 nucleotides matching TRBD2. The CDR3 loop spans 13 amino acids. CDR1 is SGHRS, CDR2 YFSETQ, per germline. Germline trimming cut 5 bases from V and 4 bases from J; bases unmatched to any gene: 3. Here the CDR3 DNA reads TGCGCCAGCAGTTATAGCGGGGGAGAGACCCAGTACTTC. It is translated as CASSYSGGETQYF.

The sample holds a few counts of this clonotype. The rearrangement links TRBV6-5 to TRBJ1-1; D might be TRBD1 (5 bases). The CDR3 sequence is 13 residues long. The germline CDR1 and CDR2 sequences are MNHEY and SVGAGI. V was clipped by 4 bases and J by 11 bases, with 17 bases between them. The CDR3 loop reads CASSFLIGQDAFF. The DNA of the CDR3 is TGTGCCAGCAGTTTTCTCATCGGACAAGACGCTTTCTTT.

This clonotype was detected only a few times. The V call is TRBV7-2, the J call TRBJ2-7, with 9 nucleotides matching TRBD1. Germline values: CDR1 SGHTA, CDR2 FQGNSA. The CDR3 has 15 amino acids. J was trimmed by 2 bases and V by 6 bases; bases with no gene match: 8. The CDR3 bases are TGTGCCAGCAGATCCGGGACAGGGAACCCCTACGAGCAGTACTTC. Its protein product is CASRSGTGNPYEQYF.

The chain is built from TRBV2 and TRBJ1-5; 8 nucleotides match TRBD1. J was trimmed by 7 bases and V by 4 bases; bases with no gene match: 6. Germline lookup yields CDR1 SNHLY and CDR2 FYNNEI. The CDR3 runs 14 residues. As DNA, the CDR3 is TGTGCCAGCAGTGCCCAGGGGGCTGGGCAGCCCCAGCATTTT. Protein sequence: CASSAQGAGQPQHF.

This clonotype was counted ten times or more. The chain combines TRBV12-3 or TRBV12-4 with TRBJ2-5; no reliable D call. CDR3 length: 11 amino acids. V was clipped by 5 bases and J by 6 bases, with 7 bases between them. The CDR3 DNA reads TGTGCCAGCAGTCAGGTGAAGACCCAGTACTTC. It encodes CASSQVKTQYF.

This clonotype was counted only a few times. The chain joins TRBV12-3 or TRBV12-4 to TRBJ1-2; 7 nucleotides line up with TRBD1. Trimming cost V 3 bases and J 4 bases; bases outside gene matches: 11. The CDR3 extends over 16 amino acids. CDR3 nucleotide sequence: TGTGCCAGCAGTTTGGACAGGAAGCAATCTATCTATGGCTACACCTTC. Amino acid sequence: CASSLDRKQSIYGYTF.

A few counts support this clonotype. The chain couples TRBV3-1 to TRBJ1-2; 9 bases map to TRBD1. Germline trimming cut 0 bases from V and 6 bases from J; bases unmatched to any gene: 2. Germline loops: CDR1 LGHDT, CDR2 YNNKEL (reference sequence). The CDR3 loop spans 14 amino acids. The CDR3 loop is CASSQEGQGNGYTF. In DNA, the CDR3 is TGTGCCAGCAGCCAAGAAGGACAGGGGAATGGCTACACCTTC.

The chain uses TRBV2 and TRBJ1-3; D is perhaps TRBD1 (5 bases). From germline, CDR1 is SNHLY and CDR2 FYNNEI. Trimming shortened V by 3 bases and J by 0 bases, and 9 bases separated the two germline ends. This CDR3 has 15 amino acids. CDR3 protein: CASSERRASGNTIYF. CDR3 in DNA: TGTGCCAGCAGTGAGCGCAGGGCCTCTGGAAACACCATATATTTT.

A few counts support this clonotype. In DNA form, the CDR3 reads TGTGCCAGCAGCGTAGGCCGCTGGGTACAGGGGGCAGAGACCCAGTACTTC. This sequence encodes CASSVGRWVQGAETQYF. The rearrangement joins TRBV9 to TRBJ2-5; 9 positions agree with TRBD1. The CDR3 is 17 residues long. V gave up 0 bases and J gave up 4 bases; unmatched junction bases: 10. Germline V gives CDR1 SGDLS, CDR2 YYNGEE. The complete variable domain, with remaining parts taken from reference TRBV9 and TRBJ2-5, reads DSGVTQTPKHLITATGQRVTLRCSPRSGDLSVYWYQQSLDQGLQFLIQYYNGEERAKGNILERFSAQQFPDLHSELNLSSLELGDSALYFCASSVGRWVQGAETQYFGPGTRLLVL.

This chain joins TRBV12-3 or TRBV12-4 and TRBJ1-6, with unresolved D. Trimming left V 3 bases short and J 8 bases short, with 5 bases between. This CDR3 has 12 amino acids. CDR3 sequence: CASSFPDSPLHF. As DNA, the CDR3 is TGTGCCAGCAGTTTCCCCGATTCACCCCTCCACTTT.

This clonotype was seen a handful of times. V gene TRBV29-1 combines with J gene TRBJ2-3; 7 bases agree with TRBD1. After removal of 4 bases from V and 7 bases from J, the junction contained 11 bases not matched to a gene. The germline CDR1 and CDR2 sequences are SQVTM and ANQGSEA. The CDR3 has 14 amino acids. The CDR3 protein is CSVVEQGLGNTQYF. The CDR3 nucleotides are TGCAGCGTTGTTGAACAGGGGTTGGGGAATACGCAGTATTTT.

The chain carries TRBV3-1 and TRBJ2-5, with D maybe TRBD2 (6 bases). V was pared by 5 bases and J by 1 base, with 14 bases between. This CDR3 is 15 amino acids long. CDR1 and CDR2 from the germline V gene are LGHDT and YNNKEL (reference sequence). The CDR3 DNA reads as TGTGCCAGCAGCGCGAGGCTAGCGTTCCAAGAGACCCAGTACTTC. It translates to CASSARLAFQETQYF.

V gene TRBV4-3 combines with J gene TRBJ2-7; D is possibly TRBD1 (6 bases). Trimming left V 0 bases short and J 3 bases short, with 9 bases between. This CDR3 spans 14 amino acids. CDR1 LGHNA and CDR2 YSLEER come from the germline V gene. The CDR3 DNA reads as TGCGCCAGCAGCCAAGACGTACAGGGCTACGAGCAGTACTTC. This gives the protein CASSQDVQGYEQYF.

This clonotype has more than one count but fewer than ten. This chain joins TRBV7-2 and TRBJ2-7; D is perhaps TRBD2 (7 bases). This CDR3 is built from 15 residues. Deletions cut 1 base from V and 3 bases from J, with 13 bases between. Germline loops: CDR1 SGHTA, CDR2 FQGNSA. CDR3 nucleotide sequence: TGTGCCAGCAGCTTAGAGGCGGGGGCCGGCTACGAGCAGTACTTC. Translating it yields CASSLEAGAGYEQYF.

The chain recombines TRBV5-4 with TRBJ2-7; D unclear. The germline V and J ends were trimmed by 3 bases and 4 bases, with 5 bases remaining between them. Germline lookup yields CDR1 SGHNT and CDR2 YYREEE (reference sequence). The CDR3 extends over 11 amino acids. CDR3 DNA: TGTGCCAGCAGCTCCCAGTACGAGCAGTACTTC. Protein product: CASSSQYEQYF.

The chain couples TRBV5-4 to TRBJ2-1; TRBD2 matches 12 bases. CDR3 length: 16 residues. Germline CDR1 SGHNT, CDR2 YYREEE (reference sequence). V was pared by 1 base and J by 4 bases, with 3 bases of the junction left unmatched. The CDR3 nucleotides are TGTGCCAGCAGCTTGCAACTAGCGGGGGGTTACAATGAGCAGTTCTTC. Residues: CASSLQLAGGYNEQFF.

This clonotype showed up many times. The chain employs TRBV7-9 and TRBJ2-3; D is perhaps TRBD2 (6 bases). CDR1 is SEHNR and CDR2 is FQNEAQ in the germline V gene (reference sequence). Between the trimmed V and J ends, which lost 5 bases and 3 bases, there was a span of 12 bases. The length of the CDR3 is 14 residues. This chain's CDR3 is CASSITGLTDTQYF. The CDR3, as DNA: TGTGCCAGCAGCATTACAGGACTAACAGATACGCAGTATTTT.

The chain combines TRBV11-2 with TRBJ1-2; no firm D call. The V end was cut by 3 bases, the J end by 7 bases, with 6 bases between. Germline loops: CDR1 SGHAT, CDR2 FQNNGV. This CDR3 is built from 11 residues. CDR3 loop: CASSFFSGYTF. CDR3 coding DNA: TGTGCCAGCAGCTTCTTTTCTGGCTACACCTTC. Supplemented by reference TRBV11-2 and TRBJ1-2, the full variable domain reads EAGVAQSPRYKIIEKRQSVAFWCNPISGHATLYWYQQILGQGPKLLIQFQNNGVVDDSQLPKDRFSAERLKGVDSTLKIQPAKLEDSAVYLCASSFFSGYTFGSGTRLTVV.

This clonotype turned up a few times. The genes are TRBV4-1 and TRBJ2-1; the D is unclear. Germline V CDR1 and CDR2: MGHRA, YSYEKL. CDR3 size: 14 residues. V lost 4 bases and J 7 bases, leaving 14 bases between the germline ends. CDR3 DNA sequence: TGCGCCAGCAGCCCCCTGTTGCTTTTGAATGAGCAGTTCTTC. Residues: CASSPLLLLNEQFF.

This clonotype was counted many times. The V gene is TRBV7-9, the J gene TRBJ1-1; D gene uncertain. V was trimmed by 6 bases and J by 1 base, leaving 12 bases between them. CDR1 is SEHNR and CDR2 is FQNEAQ in the germline V gene (reference sequence). The length of the CDR3 is 14 residues. CDR3 in amino acids: CASSPRTGNTEAFF. CDR3 DNA sequence: TGTGCCAGCAGTCCTCGGACTGGGAACACTGAAGCTTTCTTT.